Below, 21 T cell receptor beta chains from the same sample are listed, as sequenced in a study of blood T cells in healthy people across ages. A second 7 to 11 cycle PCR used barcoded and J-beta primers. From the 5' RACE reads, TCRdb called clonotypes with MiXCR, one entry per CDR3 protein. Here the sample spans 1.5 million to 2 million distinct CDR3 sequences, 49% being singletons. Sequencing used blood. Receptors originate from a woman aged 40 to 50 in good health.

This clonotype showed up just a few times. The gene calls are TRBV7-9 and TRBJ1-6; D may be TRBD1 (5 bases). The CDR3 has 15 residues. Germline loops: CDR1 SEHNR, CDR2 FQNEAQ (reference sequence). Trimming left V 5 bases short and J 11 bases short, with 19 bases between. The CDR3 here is CASSHDQGAKPPLHF. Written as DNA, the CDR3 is TGTGCCAGCAGCCACGACCAGGGCGCCAAGCCACCCCTCCACTTT.

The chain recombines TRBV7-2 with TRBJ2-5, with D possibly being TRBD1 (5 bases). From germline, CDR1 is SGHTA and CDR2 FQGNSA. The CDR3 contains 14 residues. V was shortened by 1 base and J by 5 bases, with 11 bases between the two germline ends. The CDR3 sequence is CASSLDDRRETQYF. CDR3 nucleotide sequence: TGTGCCAGCAGCTTAGACGACAGACGGGAGACCCAGTACTTC. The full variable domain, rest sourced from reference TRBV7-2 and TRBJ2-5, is GAGVSQSPSNKVTEKGKDVELRCDPISGHTALYWYRQSLGQGLEFLIYFQGNSAPDKSGLPSDRFSAERTGGSVSTLTIQRTQQEDSAVYLCASSLDDRRETQYFGPGTRLLVL.

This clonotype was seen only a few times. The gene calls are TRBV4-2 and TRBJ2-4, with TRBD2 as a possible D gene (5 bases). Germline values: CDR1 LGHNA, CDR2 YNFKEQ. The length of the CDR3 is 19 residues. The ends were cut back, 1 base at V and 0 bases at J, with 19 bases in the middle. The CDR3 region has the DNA TGTGCCAGCAGCCAAGTGGATCTGCGGGCCGAAAAAGCCAAAAACATTCAGTACTTC. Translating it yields CASSQVDLRAEKAKNIQYF.

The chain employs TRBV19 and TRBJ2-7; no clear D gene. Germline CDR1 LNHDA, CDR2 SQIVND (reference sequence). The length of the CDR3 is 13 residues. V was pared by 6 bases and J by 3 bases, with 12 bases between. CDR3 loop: CASRKGLLYEQYF. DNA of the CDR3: TGTGCCAGTAGAAAAGGCTTACTCTACGAGCAGTACTTC.

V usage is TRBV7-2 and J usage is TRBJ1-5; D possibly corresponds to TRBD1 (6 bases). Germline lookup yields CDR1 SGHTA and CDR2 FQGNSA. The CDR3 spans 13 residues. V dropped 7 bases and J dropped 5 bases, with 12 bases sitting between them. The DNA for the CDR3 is TGTGCCAGCACCACAGGGATTCATCAGCCCCAGCATTTT. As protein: CASTTGIHQPQHF. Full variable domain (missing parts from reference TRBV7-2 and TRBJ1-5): GAGVSQSPSNKVTEKGKDVELRCDPISGHTALYWYRQSLGQGLEFLIYFQGNSAPDKSGLPSDRFSAERTGGSVSTLTIQRTQQEDSAVYLCASTTGIHQPQHFGDGTRLSIL.

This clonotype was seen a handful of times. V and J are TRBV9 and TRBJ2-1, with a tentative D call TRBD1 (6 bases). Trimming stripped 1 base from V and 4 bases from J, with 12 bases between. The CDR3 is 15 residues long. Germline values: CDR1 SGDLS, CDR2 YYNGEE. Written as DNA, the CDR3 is TGTGCCAGCAGCGTATCGGGCAGGGGATACAATGAGCAGTTCTTC. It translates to CASSVSGRGYNEQFF.

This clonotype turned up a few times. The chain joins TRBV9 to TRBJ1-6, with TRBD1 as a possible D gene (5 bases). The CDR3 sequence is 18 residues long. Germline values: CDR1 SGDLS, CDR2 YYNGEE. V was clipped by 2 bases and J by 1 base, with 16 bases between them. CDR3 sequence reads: CASSVLSNGGSYNSPLHF. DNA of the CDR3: TGTGCCAGCAGCGTTCTGTCGAATGGGGGGTCCTATAATTCACCCCTCCACTTT.

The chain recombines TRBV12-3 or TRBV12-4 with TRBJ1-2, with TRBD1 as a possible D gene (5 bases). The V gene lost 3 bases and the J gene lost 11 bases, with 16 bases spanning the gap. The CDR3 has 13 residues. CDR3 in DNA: TGTGCCAGCAGTTTCGTCGGGGGTTTGGGATACACCTTC. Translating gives CASSFVGGLGYTF.

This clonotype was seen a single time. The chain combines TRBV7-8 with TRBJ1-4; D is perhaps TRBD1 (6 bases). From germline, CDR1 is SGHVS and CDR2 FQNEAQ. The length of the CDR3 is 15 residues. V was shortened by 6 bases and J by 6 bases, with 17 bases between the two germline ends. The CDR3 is CASSPPGTQYEKLFF. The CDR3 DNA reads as TGTGCCAGCAGTCCCCCCGGGACACAGTATGAAAAACTGTTTTTT.

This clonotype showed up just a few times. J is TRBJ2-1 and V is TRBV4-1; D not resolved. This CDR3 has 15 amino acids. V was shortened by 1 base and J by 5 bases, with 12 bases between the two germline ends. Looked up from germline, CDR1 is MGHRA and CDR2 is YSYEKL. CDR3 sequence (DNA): TGCGCCAGCAGCCAAGTAAGTTCTGCTAACAATGAGCAGTTCTTC. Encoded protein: CASSQVSSANNEQFF.

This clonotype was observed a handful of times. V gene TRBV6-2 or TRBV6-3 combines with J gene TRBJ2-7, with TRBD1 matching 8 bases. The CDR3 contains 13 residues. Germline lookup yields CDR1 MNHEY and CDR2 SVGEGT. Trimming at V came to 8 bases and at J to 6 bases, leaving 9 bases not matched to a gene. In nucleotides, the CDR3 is TGTGCCAGCTCTGACAGGGGAATAAGCGAGCAGTACTTC. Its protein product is CASSDRGISEQYF.

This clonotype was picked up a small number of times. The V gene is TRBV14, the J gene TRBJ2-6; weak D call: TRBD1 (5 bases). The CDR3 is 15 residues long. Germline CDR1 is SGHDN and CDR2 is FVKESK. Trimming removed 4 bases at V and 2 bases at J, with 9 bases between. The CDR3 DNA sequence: TGTGCCAGCAGCCTCAGGGTAGCTGGGGCCAACGTCCTGACTTTC. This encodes CASSLRVAGANVLTF.

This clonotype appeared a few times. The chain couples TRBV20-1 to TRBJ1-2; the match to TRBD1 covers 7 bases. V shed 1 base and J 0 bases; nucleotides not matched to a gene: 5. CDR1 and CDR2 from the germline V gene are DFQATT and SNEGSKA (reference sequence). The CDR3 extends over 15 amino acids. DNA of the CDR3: TGCAGTGCTAGAGCGACCGGGACAGCTAACTATGGCTACACCTTC. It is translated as CSARATGTANYGYTF.

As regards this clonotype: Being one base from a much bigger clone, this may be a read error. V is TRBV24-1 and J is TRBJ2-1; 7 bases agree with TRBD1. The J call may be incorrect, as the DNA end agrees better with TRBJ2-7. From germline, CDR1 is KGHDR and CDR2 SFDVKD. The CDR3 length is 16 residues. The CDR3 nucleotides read TGTGCCACCAGTGATCCTACAGGGGTCACCTACAATGAGCAGTACTTC. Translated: CATSDPTGVTYNEQYF.

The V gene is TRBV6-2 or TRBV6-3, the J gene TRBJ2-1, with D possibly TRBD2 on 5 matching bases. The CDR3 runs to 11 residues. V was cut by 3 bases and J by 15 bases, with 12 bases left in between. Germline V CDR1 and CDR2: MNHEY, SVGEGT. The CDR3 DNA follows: TGTGCCAGCAGTTATTTTAGCGTTGCGTTCTTC. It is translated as CASSYFSVAFF.

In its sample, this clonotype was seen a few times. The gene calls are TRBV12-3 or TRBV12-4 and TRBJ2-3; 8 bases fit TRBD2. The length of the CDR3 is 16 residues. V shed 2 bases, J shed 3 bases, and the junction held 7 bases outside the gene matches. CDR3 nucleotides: TGTGCCAGCAGTTTATTCGGCGGGGGGTTGACAGATACGCAGTATTTT. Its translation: CASSLFGGGLTDTQYF.

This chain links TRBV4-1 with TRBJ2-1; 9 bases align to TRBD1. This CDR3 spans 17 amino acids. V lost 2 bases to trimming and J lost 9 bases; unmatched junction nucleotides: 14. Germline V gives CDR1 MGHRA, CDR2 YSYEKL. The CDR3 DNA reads TGCGCCAGCAGCCAACTAGCCGGGACAGGGAGGGTCGTTGAGCAGTTCTTC. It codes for CASSQLAGTGRVVEQFF.

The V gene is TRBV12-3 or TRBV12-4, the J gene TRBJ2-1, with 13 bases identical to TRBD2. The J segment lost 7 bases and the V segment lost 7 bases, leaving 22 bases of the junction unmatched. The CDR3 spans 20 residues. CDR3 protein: CASNPGTSGVPAYSGNEQFF. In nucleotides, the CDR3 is TGTGCCAGCAATCCCGGGACTAGCGGGGTCCCCGCCTACTCCGGGAATGAGCAGTTCTTC.

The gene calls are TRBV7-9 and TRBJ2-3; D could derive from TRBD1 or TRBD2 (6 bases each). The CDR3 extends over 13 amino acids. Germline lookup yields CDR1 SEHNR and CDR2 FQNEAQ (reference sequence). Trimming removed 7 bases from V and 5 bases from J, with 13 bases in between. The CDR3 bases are TGTGCCAGCAAGTCGGGGGCAGGAGATACGCAGTATTTT. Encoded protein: CASKSGAGDTQYF.

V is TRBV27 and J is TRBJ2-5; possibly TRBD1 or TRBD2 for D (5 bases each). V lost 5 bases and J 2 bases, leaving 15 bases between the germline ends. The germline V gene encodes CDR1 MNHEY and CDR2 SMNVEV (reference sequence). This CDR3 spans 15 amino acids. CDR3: CASSRGAYVQETQYF. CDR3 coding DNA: TGTGCCAGCAGTCGAGGGGCGTACGTTCAAGAGACCCAGTACTTC.

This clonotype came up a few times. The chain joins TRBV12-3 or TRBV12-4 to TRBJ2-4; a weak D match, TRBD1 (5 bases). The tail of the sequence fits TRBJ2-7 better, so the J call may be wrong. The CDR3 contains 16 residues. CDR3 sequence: CASSPQGALYLYEQYF. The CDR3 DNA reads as TGTGCCAGCAGCCCGCAGGGCGCCCTTTATCTCTACGAGCAGTACTTC.